The 11 T cell receptor beta chains listed next were all sequenced from one sample in a study of blood T cell repertoires in COVID-19. Measured with immunoSEQ multiplex PCR; TCRdb has only the in-frame clones, and not every one. Of under 150,000 clones in the sample, over 70% are singletons; the top ten hold around 2.3%. The sample taken for sequencing was peripheral blood. The receptors originated from a middle-aged man with active COVID-19.

This clone turned up a few times. The V and J genes are TRBV29-1 and TRBJ2-2; 8 positions match TRBD1. V lost 6 bases, J lost 1 base, and 4 bases stayed unmatched. The CDR3 covers 14 residues. Germline V gene lookup returns CDR1 SQVTM and CDR2 ANQGSEA. The CDR3 protein is CSVQGTGNTGELFF. CDR3 in DNA: TGCAGCGTCCAAGGGACAGGGAACACCGGGGAGCTGTTTTTT.

This sequence joins TRBV6-5 and TRBJ2-3; 10 bases are a match to TRBD1. The V segment lost 5 bases and the J segment 6 bases; nucleotides outside the gene matches: 8. The V gene's germline CDR1 is MNHEY and CDR2 SVGAGI. The CDR3 totals 15 residues. The CDR3 DNA reads as TGTGCCAGCAGTCCTCAGGGACAGGGGACCGATACGCAGTATTTT. Protein sequence: CASSPQGQGTDTQYF.

Regarding this clone: At one of its ends the junction is not consistent with the germline gene, which may arise from a read error. The chain links TRBV10-3 to TRBJ2-1; D ambiguous. Germline V gives CDR1 ENHRY, CDR2 SYGVKD. The CDR3 totals 14 residues. CDR3: CAIRESSSYNEQFF. DNA for the CDR3: TGTGCCATCAGAGAGTCCAGCTCCTACAATGAGCAGTTCTTC.

This sequence joins TRBV11-2 and TRBJ2-3; 10 positions match TRBD2. Germline CDR1 is SGHAT and CDR2 is FQNNGV. V was clipped by 0 bases and J by 0 bases; unmatched bases: 12. This CDR3 has 20 residues. DNA of the CDR3: TGTGCCAGCAGCTTAGATCTCGCGCTAGCGGGGGTAACTAGCACAGATACGCAGTATTTT. Amino acids: CASSLDLALAGVTSTDTQYF.

The chain couples TRBV30 to TRBJ2-2, with D unresolved. The CDR3 totals 15 residues. Trimming took 0 bases from V and 2 from J, leaving 10 bases between them. The germline CDR1 and CDR2 sequences are GTSNPN and SVGIG (reference sequence). The CDR3 region is CAWSVLTANTGELFF. CDR3 DNA: TGTGCCTGGAGTGTACTAACGGCTAACACCGGGGAGCTGTTTTTT.

The chain uses TRBV4-1 and TRBJ1-1; 12 bases agree with TRBD1. Trimming took 3 bases from V and 5 from J; bases not matched to a gene: 10. Germline V lookup: CDR1 MGHRA, CDR2 YSYEKL. This CDR3 comprises 17 residues. In DNA form, the CDR3 reads TGCGCCAGCAGCCACCCGGTAAGGGACAGGGGGCATACTGAAGCTTTCTTT. Residues: CASSHPVRDRGHTEAFF.

V is TRBV7-6 and J is TRBJ2-1; D remains ambiguous. The CDR3 contains 15 residues. The V end lost 5 bases, the J end lost 0 bases, and 11 bases lay between the germline ends. CDR1 SGHVS and CDR2 FNYEAQ come from the germline V gene. The CDR3 reads CASSGGTNSYNEQFF. CDR3 bases: TGTGCCAGCAGCGGCGGAACTAACTCCTACAATGAGCAGTTCTTC.

V usage is TRBV11-2 and J usage is TRBJ2-3, with D uncertain. CDR1 and CDR2 from the germline V gene are SGHAT and FQNNGV. This CDR3 has 13 amino acids. The germline V and J ends were trimmed by 5 bases and 2 bases, with 8 bases remaining between them. CDR3 sequence (DNA): TGTGCCAGCAGCCCACTTGCCACAGATACGCAGTATTTT. Translation gives CASSPLATDTQYF.

The chain couples TRBV7-2 to TRBJ1-2; tentatively, D is TRBD1 (6 bases). The CDR3 sequence is 15 residues long. V lost 1 base and J lost 2, with 11 bases in between. CDR1 and CDR2 (germline): SGHTA, FQGNSA. The CDR3 coding sequence is TGTGCCAGCAGCTTAGGGGGGACACAAAACTATGGCTACACCTTC. Translated, it gives CASSLGGTQNYGYTF.

This clone was recorded once. The chain has TRBV5-6 and TRBJ2-7; D is unresolved. Germline lookup yields CDR1 SGHDT and CDR2 YYEEEE. Between the trimmed V and J ends, which lost 4 bases and 6 bases, there was a span of 11 bases. This CDR3 contains 12 residues. Written as DNA, the CDR3 is TGTGCCAGCAGCGCCCCAGGCCGCGAGCAGTACTTC. This encodes CASSAPGREQYF.

V is TRBV7-8 and J is TRBJ1-2; 7 bases match TRBD1. Germline CDR1 is SGHVS and CDR2 is FQNEAQ. There are 14 residues in the CDR3. J gave up 3 bases and V 0 bases, and 1 base lay outside the gene matches. CDR3 coding DNA: TGTGCCAGCAGCTTAGCTGGACAGGACTATGGCTACACCTTC. This gives the protein CASSLAGQDYGYTF.